The 32 T cell receptor beta chains reported below all come from one sample, sequenced in a study of cytomegalovirus exposure and HLA in healthy donors. The PCR made use of 60 Vbeta and 13 Jbeta primers. Only in-frame clones appear in the TCRdb table, and some are missing; sequencing was by immunoSEQ multiplex PCR. The profile shows approximately 150,000 clones, roughly 83% of them singletons. The sequenced material came from PBMCs. All receptors derive from a young man in good health and CMV-seronegative.

V and J are TRBV6-1 and TRBJ2-1; TRBD2 agrees at 10 bases. The CDR3 runs 15 residues. V trimming: 1 base; J trimming: 11 bases; junction bases outside the gene matches: 8. Germline lookup yields CDR1 MNHNS and CDR2 SASEGT. CDR3: CASSEEAAGGKKQFF. The CDR3, as DNA: TGTGCCAGCAGTGAAGAGGCAGCGGGGGGGAAGAAGCAGTTCTTC.

The count of this clone is one. The rearrangement joins TRBV30 to TRBJ1-2; D possibly corresponds to TRBD1 (5 bases). The germline CDR1 and CDR2 sequences are GTSNPN and SVGIG (reference sequence). The CDR3 is 13 amino acids. V shed 5 bases and J shed 6 bases, with 16 bases lying between them. The CDR3 coding sequence is TGTGCCTGGTACCACGGGAGGGGTAATGGCTACACCTTC. Its translation: CAWYHGRGNGYTF.

V gene TRBV7-7 combines with J gene TRBJ2-7; 7 bases map to TRBD2. Losses at the gene ends were 2 bases for V and 5 bases for J; bases not matched to a gene: 6. The CDR3 has 14 amino acids. From germline, CDR1 is SSHAT and CDR2 FNYEAQ (reference sequence). In DNA form, the CDR3 reads TGTGCCAGCAGCTTAAACGGGAGGCCCCACGAGCAGTACTTC. It is translated as CASSLNGRPHEQYF.

Remarks on this clone: Other nucleotide sequences in the sample specify the same CDR3. The chain recombines TRBV5-1 with TRBJ2-5, with a weak D call TRBD1 (6 bases). The CDR3 sequence is 16 residues long. The V and J ends lost 0 bases and 2 bases respectively, with 14 bases between them. Germline V gene data show CDR1 as SGHRS and CDR2 as YFSETQ. The CDR3 sequence is CASSLGGQAAQETQYF. The CDR3 DNA sequence: TGCGCCAGCAGCTTGGGGGGGCAGGCGGCACAAGAGACCCAGTACTTC. The full variable domain, rest sourced from reference TRBV5-1 and TRBJ2-5, is KAGVTQTPRYLIKTRGQQVTLSCSPISGHRSVSWYQQTPGQGLQFLFEYFSETQRNKGNFPGRFSGRQFSNSRSEMNVSTLELGDSALYLCASSLGGQAAQETQYFGPGTRLLVL.

This clone was detected once. The chain has TRBV5-6 and TRBJ1-5, with 8 bases that match TRBD1. CDR3 length: 18 amino acids. V shed 0 bases, J shed 5 bases, and the junction held 13 bases outside the gene matches. Per the germline V gene, CDR1 is SGHDT and CDR2 is YYEEEE. CDR3 nucleotide sequence: TGTGCCAGCAGCTTGGGCCTACAGGGGGGAAAGTTCGATCAGCCCCAGCATTTT. This gives the protein CASSLGLQGGKFDQPQHF.

The chain is built from TRBV14 and TRBJ2-2; D is undetermined. This CDR3 has 14 residues. Trimming stripped 1 base from V and 3 bases from J, with 6 bases between. The germline gives CDR1 SGHDN, CDR2 FVKESK. The CDR3 is CASSQAQYTGELFF. CDR3 DNA: TGTGCCAGCAGCCAAGCACAGTACACCGGGGAGCTGTTTTTT.

This sequence joins TRBV9 and TRBJ2-1; 10 nucleotides line up with TRBD2. The germline V gene encodes CDR1 SGDLS and CDR2 YYNGEE. V dropped 1 base and J dropped 5; count of bases not matched to a gene: 3. This CDR3 region has 15 residues. CDR3 nucleotides: TGTGCCAGCAGCGTACTAGCGGGGGCCGACAATGAGCAGTTCTTC. It specifies CASSVLAGADNEQFF.

The V and J genes are TRBV18 and TRBJ1-2, with TRBD1 matching 8 bases. CDR3 length: 18 amino acids. The V and J ends lost 3 bases and 2 bases, in that order; junction bases with no gene match: 14. Germline assignment: CDR1 KGHSH and CDR2 LQKENI. CDR3 in DNA: TGTGCCAGCTCACCGACCGGACAGGGCCGAATAGCCAACTATGGCTACACCTTC. Translating gives CASSPTGQGRIANYGYTF.

In regard to this clone: The conserved phenylalanine or tryptophan is not found at the CDR3 terminus, so this likely reflects a read error. The limits of the CDR3 on the DNA are not certain, so only TCRdb's listed CDR3 is given. The chain joins TRBV5-4 to TRBJ1-1; the table assigns TRBD1, which was not confirmed against the DNA. In germline, CDR1 is SGHNT, CDR2 YYREEE (reference sequence). The CDR3 totals 13 residues, both ends included. The CDR3 loop reads CASSFWQAAESWA.

The V call is TRBV23-1, the J call TRBJ2-7, with 10 bases that match TRBD2. TRBV23-1 has ORF status, its function being uncertain. This CDR3 region has 20 residues. The V gene end was trimmed by 0 bases and the J gene end by 4 bases; junction bases not matched to a gene: 18. CDR3 amino acids: CASSQSTSGRANELSYEQYF. The CDR3 DNA reads as TGCGCCAGCAGTCAATCGACCAGCGGGAGGGCCAACGAACTCTCATACGAGCAGTACTTC.

The chain employs TRBV7-2 and TRBJ1-1; unclear D gene. V was trimmed by 5 bases and J by 8 bases, leaving 15 bases between them. The CDR3 covers 13 residues. From germline, CDR1 is SGHTA and CDR2 FQGNSA. This CDR3 is CASSPSPLGEAFF. CDR3 nucleotide sequence: TGTGCCAGCAGCCCTAGCCCCCTTGGGGAAGCTTTCTTT.

The chain is built from TRBV5-1 and TRBJ1-1; D is possibly TRBD1 (6 bases). V was pared by 4 bases and J by 2 bases, with 21 bases between. This CDR3 comprises 17 residues. Germline V gives CDR1 SGHRS, CDR2 YFSETQ. This CDR3 is CASSLRRGGRVNTEAFF. CDR3 bases: TGCGCCAGCAGCCTCCGCCGGGGGGGCCGGGTAAACACTGAAGCTTTCTTT.

The genes are TRBV5-1 and TRBJ2-7, with 8 bases identical to TRBD1. Unmatched junction bases numbered 4, after V lost 0 bases and J lost 5 bases. Germline CDR1 and CDR2: SGHRS and YFSETQ. This CDR3 contains 14 residues. The CDR3 region is CASSLGTGYDEQYF. CDR3 nucleotide sequence: TGCGCCAGCAGCTTGGGGACAGGGTACGACGAGCAGTACTTC.

This chain connects TRBV4-2 to TRBJ1-5; D is unresolved. Germline CDR1 and CDR2: LGHNA and YNFKEQ. Between the trimmed V and J ends, which lost 0 bases and 0 bases, there was a span of 6 bases. This CDR3 is 15 amino acids long. CDR3 bases: TGTGCCAGCAGCCAAGAGAGATATAGCAATCAGCCCCAGCATTTT. Its translation: CASSQERYSNQPQHF.

CDR3 loop: CASSVGLAGNNNEQFF. CDR3 bases: TGTGCCAGCAGCGTAGGCCTAGCGGGGAATAACAATGAGCAGTTCTTC. The chain joins TRBV9 to TRBJ2-1; 9 bases map to TRBD2. J lost 5 bases, V lost 0 bases, and 6 bases had no gene match. Germline values: CDR1 SGDLS, CDR2 YYNGEE. This CDR3 has 16 residues. The whole variable domain, filled in from reference TRBV9 and TRBJ2-1, reads DSGVTQTPKHLITATGQRVTLRCSPRSGDLSVYWYQQSLDQGLQFLIQYYNGEERAKGNILERFSAQQFPDLHSELNLSSLELGDSALYFCASSVGLAGNNNEQFFGPGTRLTVL.

In DNA, the CDR3 is TGTGCCAGCAGCCCAGCCGGGGGAATGAACACCGGGGAGCTGTTTTTT. It translates to CASSPAGGMNTGELFF. The rearrangement joins TRBV5-4 to TRBJ2-2; TRBD2 is a possible D gene (6 bases). Germline-derived CDR1 and CDR2 are SGHNT and YYREEE (reference sequence). Trimming took off 4 bases at V and 1 base at J, with 14 bases between the two ends. The CDR3 length is 16 residues.

The chain couples TRBV9 to TRBJ2-1, with D maybe TRBD2 (8 bases). CDR1 and CDR2 (germline): SGDLS, YYNGEE. This CDR3 is built from 19 residues. Trimming cost V 3 bases and J 10 bases, with 32 bases left between them. CDR3 amino acids: CASSATGVRREGSGGEQFF. The DNA for the CDR3 is TGTGCCAGCAGCGCCACAGGGGTTAGACGGGAGGGCAGCGGCGGGGAGCAGTTCTTC.

V usage is TRBV5-3 and J usage is TRBJ2-2, with a possible D match to TRBD2 (6 bases). TRBV5-3 is an ORF; its function is uncertain. V was pared by 7 bases and J by 6 bases, with 19 bases between. The CDR3 runs to 15 residues. CDR3 region: CARGLTAGRPGELFF. CDR3 nucleotides: TGTGCCAGAGGTCTGACGGCGGGAAGACCCGGGGAGCTGTTTTTT.

The V and J genes are TRBV19 and TRBJ1-1, with 7 positions matching TRBD1. The V and J ends lost 7 bases and 3 bases, in that order; junction bases with no gene match: 8. Germline lookup yields CDR1 LNHDA and CDR2 SQIVND (reference sequence). CDR3 length: 14 amino acids. Written as DNA, the CDR3 is TGTGCCAGTACCGGGGGACAGAGTTACACTGAAGCTTTCTTT. Its protein is CASTGGQSYTEAFF.

The J gene is TRBJ2-6, the V gene TRBV25-1; D remains unclear. This CDR3 comprises 15 residues. V lost 6 bases to trimming and J lost 4 bases, with 13 bases between them. CDR1 MGHDK and CDR2 SYGVNS come from the germline V gene. The CDR3 region is CASSGTRSGANVLTF. The CDR3 DNA is TGTGCCAGCAGCGGCACGAGGTCCGGGGCCAACGTCCTGACTTTC.

The V gene is TRBV9, the J gene TRBJ2-1; D is unresolved. Germline-derived CDR1 and CDR2 are SGDLS and YYNGEE. CDR3 length: 15 residues. V shed 0 bases and J shed 2 bases, with 9 bases lying between them. The CDR3, as DNA: TGTGCCAGCAGCGTAGCCTCTAATACCTACAATGAGCAGTTCTTC. Translating it yields CASSVASNTYNEQFF.

The chain has TRBV7-8 and TRBJ1-5, with D unresolved. CDR1 is SGHVS and CDR2 is FQNEAQ in the germline V gene. Trimming took off 1 base at V and 7 bases at J, with 8 bases between the two ends. The CDR3 runs to 13 residues. This chain's CDR3 is CASSLEEGQPQHF. The CDR3 coding sequence is TGTGCCAGCAGCTTAGAGGAGGGACAGCCCCAGCATTTT.

This clone came up a few times. V usage is TRBV5-4 and J usage is TRBJ2-5, with 10 bases aligning to TRBD2. The CDR3 has 13 residues. The germline gives CDR1 SGHNT, CDR2 YYREEE (reference sequence). The ends lost 3 bases at V and 5 bases at J; junction bases unmatched: 1. The CDR3 nucleotides are TGTGCCAGCAGCTCGACTAGCGGGGAGACCCAGTACTTC. Translating it yields CASSSTSGETQYF.

This chain links TRBV11-2 with TRBJ2-4; D might be TRBD1 (5 bases). The V end was cut by 6 bases, the J end by 5 bases, with 11 bases between. The CDR3 extends over 13 amino acids. Looked up from germline, CDR1 is SGHAT and CDR2 is FQNNGV. Here the CDR3 DNA reads TGTGCCAGCAGGTCTCTCAGGGAAAACATTCAGTACTTC. It translates to CASRSLRENIQYF.

The table lists this clone with a count of one. This sequence joins TRBV4-1 and TRBJ2-3; 7 bases match TRBD1. CDR3 length: 18 residues. The trim removed 2 bases at V and 0 bases at J, leaving 11 bases unmatched. Germline V gene lookup returns CDR1 MGHRA and CDR2 YSYEKL. The CDR3 region has the DNA TGCGCCAGCAGCCAACGACTGGGACAGATGTCTAGCACAGATACGCAGTATTTT. Residues: CASSQRLGQMSSTDTQYF.

This sequence joins TRBV7-6 and TRBJ2-1; TRBD2 agrees at 9 bases. Germline CDR1 and CDR2: SGHVS and FNYEAQ. Trimming took 5 bases from V and 9 from J; bases not matched to a gene: 11. CDR3 size: 15 residues. The CDR3 DNA follows: TGTGCCAGCAGCCGCGAGGGCGGGAGGGAAAGTGAGCAGTTCTTC. Its protein product is CASSREGGRESEQFF.

This chain connects TRBV6-1 to TRBJ2-1; no clear D gene. Germline values: CDR1 MNHNS, CDR2 SASEGT. CDR3 length: 16 amino acids. The V gene lost 2 bases and the J gene lost 7 bases, with 18 bases spanning the gap. The CDR3 DNA reads as TGTGCCAGCAGTGAAAACCGGCCGCCCATCGGGAATGAGCAGTTCTTC. It translates to CASSENRPPIGNEQFF.

The J gene is TRBJ2-3, the V gene TRBV9; 11 positions agree with TRBD2. Unmatched junction bases numbered 7, after V lost 0 bases and J lost 4 bases. CDR3 length: 17 amino acids. Germline CDR1 reads SGDLS; CDR2 reads YYNGEE. The CDR3 reads CASSVALLAGGADTQYF. The CDR3 DNA reads as TGTGCCAGCAGCGTAGCCCTGCTAGCGGGAGGCGCAGATACGCAGTATTTT.

This chain links TRBV5-1 with TRBJ1-2; weak D call: TRBD1 (6 bases). CDR3 size: 13 residues. The ends were cut back, 4 bases at V and 4 bases at J, with 11 bases in the middle. Looked up from germline, CDR1 is SGHRS and CDR2 is YFSETQ. CDR3 loop: CASSAGQSYGYTF. CDR3 bases: TGCGCCAGCAGCGCCGGACAGAGCTATGGCTACACCTTC.

This chain uses TRBV5-6 with TRBJ1-2, with D uncertain. From germline, CDR1 is SGHDT and CDR2 YYEEEE. Trimming removed 0 bases at V and 8 bases at J, with 8 bases between. The CDR3 is made up of 12 amino acids. Written as DNA, the CDR3 is TGTGCCAGCAGCTTGGATTCAGGCGGCTACACCTTC. It yields the protein CASSLDSGGYTF.

The rearrangement uses TRBV4-1 and TRBJ1-2; 7 nucleotides align to TRBD1. The germline CDR1 and CDR2 sequences are MGHRA and YSYEKL. The V and J ends lost 5 bases and 8 bases, in that order; junction bases with no gene match: 11. The CDR3 totals 14 residues. CDR3 in amino acids: CASSGSEGARGYTF. The CDR3 DNA reads TGCGCCAGCAGCGGGTCGGAGGGGGCAAGGGGCTACACCTTC.

The chain has TRBV30 and TRBJ2-7; a possible D gene is TRBD1 (6 bases). This CDR3 region has 12 residues. Germline CDR1 reads GTSNPN; CDR2 reads SVGIG (reference sequence). The V gene lost 4 bases and the J gene lost 0 bases, with 7 bases spanning the gap. The DNA of the CDR3 is TGTGCCTGGAACAGGGACTCCTACGAGCAGTACTTC. Its protein is CAWNRDSYEQYF. Using reference TRBV30 and TRBJ2-7 for the parts outside the CDR3, the full variable domain is SQTIHQWPATLVQPVGSPLSLECTVEGTSNPNLYWYRQAAGRGLQLLFYSVGIGQISSEVPQNLSASRPQDRQFILSSKKLLLSDSGFYLCAWNRDSYEQYFGPGTRLTVT.